This TCR beta chain was found in a study of shared clonotypes between healthy human individuals. Study information: Each donor's CD8 memory used one plate, CD8 naive two, each CD4 subset three. General observations from the study: Sampling covered nothing but blood. Tissue TCR repertoires likely differ from those found in blood.

There are a few counts of this clone. Antigen unknown. Profiling relied on immunoSEQ multiplex PCR, and the TCRdb table lists in-frame clones only, not all of them. The profile shows approximately 110,000 clones, approximately 70% of them singletons. All participating donors were Caucasian adults from Nashville, Tennessee. This CDR3 has 14 amino acids. Trimming stripped 3 bases from V and 3 bases from J, with 8 bases between. The germline CDR1 and CDR2 sequences are MRHNA and SNTAGT. The material sequenced was memory CD8+ T cells sorted from blood. This sample's subset: CD45RO+ cells pooled with CCR7-negative TemRA cells. The gene calls are TRBV6-4 and TRBJ2-2; weak D call: TRBD2 (6 bases). The source of this sequence is a woman aged 30 to 39 in good health. CDR3 loop: CASSESGDTGELFF. In DNA form, the CDR3 reads TGTGCCAGCAGTGAATCGGGGGACACCGGGGAGCTGTTTTTT.